A single sample is the source of the 22 T cell receptor beta chains below, sequenced in a study of T cell responses to AZD1222 COVID-19 vaccine. Only in-frame clones appear in the TCRdb table, and some are missing; sequencing was by immunoSEQ multiplex PCR. The sample yields 100,000 to 150,000 clones, about nine tenths seen once. The source was peripheral blood, collected on day 0 of AZD1222 vaccination. These receptors all stem from an adult in good health.

This clone was recorded only once. The chain uses TRBV28 and TRBJ1-1; the D gene is possibly TRBD1 (5 bases). Germline CDR1 is MDHEN and CDR2 is SYDVKM. The V and J ends lost 7 bases and 3 bases respectively, with 15 bases between them. The CDR3 is 14 amino acids. The chain's CDR3 is CASTRWGLDTEAFF. DNA for the CDR3: TGTGCCAGCACCAGGTGGGGCTTGGACACTGAAGCTTTCTTT.

This rearrangement joins TRBV5-4 to TRBJ2-5; D is perhaps TRBD2 (7 bases). V gave up 5 bases and J gave up 2 bases, with 13 bases separating them. Germline values: CDR1 SGHNT, CDR2 YYREEE (reference sequence). This CDR3 has 14 residues. CDR3: CASREGGVQETQYF. In nucleotides, the CDR3 is TGTGCCAGCAGAGAGGGGGGGGTGCAAGAGACCCAGTACTTC.

The V call is TRBV7-2, the J call TRBJ1-3; a weak D match, TRBD1 (5 bases). There are 18 residues in the CDR3. The ends were cut back, 1 base at V and 0 bases at J, with 16 bases in the middle. Germline CDR1 and CDR2: SGHTA and FQGNSA. In nucleotides, the CDR3 is TGTGCCAGCAGCTTAGAGGGGATTAGGGGAGGCTCTGGAAACACCATATATTTT. It translates to CASSLEGIRGGSGNTIYF.

The V gene is TRBV11-2, the J gene TRBJ1-5; tentative D call: TRBD1 (5 bases). This CDR3 is built from 14 residues. Germline V gene lookup returns CDR1 SGHAT and CDR2 FQNNGV. Trimming removed 3 bases at V and 3 bases at J, with 9 bases between. This chain's CDR3 is CASSFGGNNQPQHF. The CDR3 nucleotides are TGTGCCAGCAGCTTTGGGGGTAACAATCAGCCCCAGCATTTT.

The chain links TRBV7-2 to TRBJ2-3; D gene ambiguous. CDR3 length: 14 amino acids. CDR1 and CDR2 (germline): SGHTA, FQGNSA. Trimming took off 2 bases at V and 6 bases at J, with 12 bases between the two ends. The CDR3 is CASSLQYTADTQYF. The CDR3 coding sequence is TGTGCCAGCAGCTTACAATACACCGCCGATACGCAGTATTTT.

This clone was recorded at least ten times. The rearrangement links TRBV7-8 to TRBJ2-3; 12 nucleotides agree with TRBD2. The CDR3 extends over 16 amino acids. Unmatched junction bases numbered 10, after V lost 5 bases and J lost 7 bases. CDR1 SGHVS and CDR2 FQNEAQ come from the germline V gene. The CDR3 sequence: CASSMWTSGAGNTQYF. DNA for the CDR3: TGTGCCAGCAGCATGTGGACTAGCGGGGCGGGGAATACGCAGTATTTT.

The rearrangement links TRBV4-1 to TRBJ2-3, with D perhaps being TRBD1 or TRBD2 (6 bases each). V was clipped by 0 bases and J by 14 bases, with 12 bases between them. This CDR3 is built from 12 residues. CDR1 and CDR2 (germline): MGHRA, YSYEKL. CDR3 bases: TGCGCCAGCAGCCAAGATAGGGGGGCCAGGTATTTT. Its protein product is CASSQDRGARYF.

About this clone: Its ends do not fully match the called genes, so a read error is possible. The gene calls are TRBV29-1 and TRBJ2-3, with D possibly being TRBD1 (5 bases). The CDR3 runs 14 residues. CDR1 is SQVTM, CDR2 ANQGSEA, per germline. Here the CDR3 reads CSVDRELSTDTKNF. In nucleotides, the CDR3 is TGCAGCGTTGACAGGGAACTTAGCACAGATACGAAAAACTTT.

The J gene is TRBJ1-2, the V gene TRBV29-1, with D hard to call. Trimming left V 2 bases short and J 4 bases short, with 5 bases between. The CDR3 length is 11 residues. The germline V gene encodes CDR1 SQVTM and CDR2 ANQGSEA. CDR3 in amino acids: CSVETVYGYTF. CDR3 nucleotides: TGCAGCGTTGAAACTGTCTATGGCTACACCTTC.

This clone was counted once. The gene calls are TRBV6-5 and TRBJ2-7; no clear D. V was pared by 0 bases and J by 7 bases, with 19 bases between. CDR1 is MNHEY, CDR2 SVGAGI, per germline. The CDR3 spans 16 residues. CDR3 bases: TGTGCCAGCAGTTACTCGAACTTAATCGGTCTTTGGGAGCAGTACTTC. It codes for CASSYSNLIGLWEQYF.

The chain employs TRBV11-2 and TRBJ1-1; TRBD1 matches at 8 bases. V trimming: 6 bases; J trimming: 3 bases; junction bases outside the gene matches: 3. CDR3 length: 13 residues. Germline V CDR1 and CDR2: SGHAT, FQNNGV. CDR3 sequence: CASRMTGDTEAFF. CDR3 sequence (DNA): TGTGCCAGCAGAATGACAGGGGACACTGAAGCTTTCTTT.

The chain has TRBV11-3 and TRBJ2-7; unclear D gene. CDR3 size: 15 residues. CDR1 and CDR2 (germline): SGHNT, YENEEA. Deletions cut 0 bases from V and 0 bases from J, with 9 bases between. For the CDR3, the DNA is TGTGCCAGCAGCTTAGACAGCGAGAGCTCCTACGAGCAGTACTTC. Translation: CASSLDSESSYEQYF.

This clone was seen a single time. This rearrangement joins TRBV5-4 to TRBJ2-1; TRBD2 is a possible D gene (5 bases). Trimming shortened V by 0 bases and J by 0 bases, and 7 bases separated the two germline ends. From germline, CDR1 is SGHNT and CDR2 YYREEE (reference sequence). The CDR3 has 15 residues. The CDR3 here is CASSLERDSYNEQFF. The CDR3, as DNA: TGTGCCAGCAGCTTGGAGAGGGACTCCTACAATGAGCAGTTCTTC.

The rearrangement joins TRBV3-1 (or the pseudogene TRBV3-2) to TRBJ1-2; no reliable D call. The ends were cut back, 4 bases at V and 5 bases at J, with 14 bases in the middle. Germline V gives CDR1 LGHDT, CDR2 YNNKEL (reference sequence). This CDR3 region has 14 residues. The CDR3 is CASSLLATPYGYTF. The DNA for the CDR3 is TGTGCCAGCAGCCTCCTAGCCACGCCATATGGCTACACCTTC.

J is TRBJ1-2 and V is TRBV5-3; the D is unclear. TRBV5-3 is an ORF for which the function is uncertain. The germline V and J ends were trimmed by 1 base and 4 bases, with 11 bases remaining between them. This CDR3 is built from 14 residues. The CDR3 nucleotides read TGTGCCAGAAGCTTGATTTGCAGGCCCTATGGCTACACCTTC. Residues: CARSLICRPYGYTF.

This clone was counted ten times or more. The rearrangement uses TRBV5-1 and TRBJ1-1, with 7 bases aligning to TRBD1. The V gene end was trimmed by 4 bases and the J gene end by 5 bases; junction bases not matched to a gene: 11. Looked up from germline, CDR1 is SGHRS and CDR2 is YFSETQ. The CDR3 runs 15 residues. CDR3 nucleotide sequence: TGCGCCAGCAGCACATGGGACAGCCCAGAGACTGAAGCTTTCTTT. Translated: CASSTWDSPETEAFF.

The CDR3 loop reads CASSSGTGGRGGYTF. CDR3 bases: TGTGCCAGCAGCTCGGGGACAGGTGGGAGAGGTGGCTACACCTTC. This rearrangement joins TRBV7-2 to TRBJ1-2; 8 bases are a match to TRBD1. This CDR3 is 15 amino acids long. CDR1 SGHTA and CDR2 FQGNSA come from the germline V gene. V lost 4 bases to trimming and J lost 7 bases; unmatched junction nucleotides: 11.

The chain has TRBV3-1 (or the pseudogene TRBV3-2) and TRBJ2-4, with 10 bases identical to TRBD2. Losses at the gene ends were 0 bases for V and 11 bases for J; bases not matched to a gene: 13. This CDR3 spans 17 amino acids. Per the germline V gene, CDR1 is LGHDT and CDR2 is YNNKEL (reference sequence). CDR3 amino acids: CASSQDLASGGQGVQYF. Written as DNA, the CDR3 is TGTGCCAGCAGCCAAGATCTGGCTAGCGGGGGTCAGGGTGTTCAGTACTTC.

V and J are TRBV5-1 and TRBJ2-7; D call uncertain. V lost 5 bases to trimming and J lost 2 bases, with 14 bases between them. CDR3 length: 14 residues. The germline gives CDR1 SGHRS, CDR2 YFSETQ. The chain's CDR3 is CASRPTLPPYEQYF. The CDR3 DNA reads as TGCGCCAGCAGACCAACTCTCCCCCCCTACGAGCAGTACTTC.

J is TRBJ1-5 and V is TRBV28, with D possibly matching TRBD1 (6 bases). The CDR3 spans 16 residues. V was cut by 5 bases and J by 3 bases, with 17 bases left in between. Germline lookup yields CDR1 MDHEN and CDR2 SYDVKM. Here the CDR3 DNA reads TGTGCCAGCAGTCCCGGGGGCAGGGATTCCAATCAGCCCCAGCATTTT. Translated, it gives CASSPGGRDSNQPQHF.

This clone occurred once. The chain carries TRBV3-1 (or the pseudogene TRBV3-2) and TRBJ2-7; TRBD1 matches at 7 bases. This CDR3 has 13 amino acids. The germline gives CDR1 LGHDT, CDR2 YNNKEL (reference sequence). V gave up 4 bases and J gave up 1 base; unmatched junction bases: 1. In nucleotides, the CDR3 is TGTGCCAGCAGCCGGGACAGATCCTACGAGCAGTACTTC. Residues: CASSRDRSYEQYF.

CDR3 sequence reads: CAISEPTSDDDTQYF. Here the CDR3 DNA reads TGTGCCATCAGTGAGCCGACTAGCGATGACGATACGCAGTATTTT. The chain is built from TRBV10-3 and TRBJ2-3; 8 positions match TRBD2. In germline, CDR1 is ENHRY, CDR2 SYGVKD. Germline trimming cut 2 bases from V and 6 bases from J; bases unmatched to any gene: 7. This CDR3 spans 15 amino acids.